A selection of T cell receptor beta chains follows, all from one sample in a study of blood T cell repertoires in COVID-19. Sequencing was performed with immunoSEQ multiplex PCR; in TCRdb, only in-frame clones are kept and a portion is missing. This table holds some 200,000 clones, about 90% found once. The specimen was PBMCs or T cells enriched from blood (not recorded which). The receptors shown here come from a young woman who had recovered from COVID-19. The CDR3 runs from the conserved cysteine through the conserved F or W. A D gene is named only where the DNA matches it firmly. Expanded clones are given a class, and other clones once, few, many or no size at all.

J | D | size | V | CDR3 | DNA
TRBJ2-7 | TRBD1 | NA | TRBV24-1 | CATGQGDSYEQYF | TGTGCCACAGGACAGGGAGACTCCTACGAGCAGTACTTC
TRBJ1-1 | NA | NA | TRBV3-1/TRBV3-2 | CASSQEGLGAFF | TGTGCCAGCAGCCAAGAGGGCCTGGGAGCTTTCTTT
TRBJ1-5 | NA | few | TRBV30 | CAWSVGESNQPQHF | TGTGCCTGGAGTGTTGGAGAGAGCAATCAGCCCCAGCATTTT
TRBJ2-2 | NA | NA | TRBV27 | CASSLSPSRADTGELFF | TGTGCCAGCAGTTTATCCCCTAGCCGGGCAGACACCGGGGAGCTGTTTTTT
TRBJ2-7 | TRBD1 | NA | TRBV7-9 | CASSSAGLGTGGFYEQYF | TGTGCCAGCAGCTCGGCGGGGTTGGGGACAGGGGGATTTTACGAGCAGTACTTC
TRBJ1-5 | NA | NA | TRBV28 | CASRPNFRHRQPLAGNQPQHF | TGTGCCAGCAGACCTAATTTTCGCCATCGCCAGCCGCTGGCGGGCAATCAGCCCCAGCATTTT
TRBJ1-4 | NA | NA | TRBV9 | CASSPFGDSEKLFF | TGTGCCAGCAGCCCCTTCGGAGACAGTGAAAAACTGTTTTTT
TRBJ1-3 | NA | NA | TRBV5-1 | CASSREDGAGNTIYF | TGCGCCAGCAGCCGTGAAGACGGGGCTGGAAACACCATATATTTT
TRBJ2-3 | TRBD2 | NA | TRBV4-1 | CASSQEGTSVSTDTQYF | TGCGCCAGCAGCCAAGAAGGGACTAGCGTAAGCACAGATACGCAGTATTTT
TRBJ2-7 | TRBD2 | NA | TRBV4-2 | CASSLPGLAPDEQYF | TGTGCCAGCAGCCTACCGGGACTAGCACCGGATGAGCAGTACTTC
TRBJ1-5 | NA | NA | TRBV28 | CASTEVNQPQHF | TGTGCCAGCACGGAGGTCAATCAGCCCCAGCATTTT
TRBJ2-1 | TRBD1 | NA | TRBV13 | CASSQGTGDYNEQFF | TGTGCCAGCAGCCAAGGGACAGGGGATTACAATGAGCAGTTCTTC
TRBJ1-6 | NA | NA | TRBV5-1 | CASSLGGGSPLHF | TGCGCCAGCAGCTTAGGGGGTGGATCACCCCTCCACTTT
TRBJ2-7 | NA | once | TRBV29-1 | CSVVESSYEQYF | TGCAGCGTTGTTGAGTCCTCCTACGAGCAGTACTTC
TRBJ2-1 | TRBD1 | few | TRBV6-5 | CASRTGGNEQFF | TGTGCCAGCAGGACAGGGGGCAATGAGCAGTTCTTC
TRBJ2-3 | TRBD2 | NA | TRBV6-4 | CASSDSAGADTQYF | TGTGCCAGCAGTGACTCGGCGGGGGCAGATACGCAGTATTTT
TRBJ2-3 | NA | NA | TRBV28 | CASSLMSGTDTQYF | TGTGCCAGCAGTTTAATGTCAGGGACAGATACGCAGTATTTT
TRBJ2-1 | NA | NA | TRBV19 | CASSPSARDNEQFF | TGTGCCAGTAGTCCTAGCGCACGTGACAATGAGCAGTTCTTC
TRBJ2-3 | TRBD1 | NA | TRBV29-1 | CSVEGTGVGDTQYF | TGCAGCGTTGAAGGGACAGGGGTAGGAGATACGCAGTATTTT